The next 22 T cell receptor beta chains were all read from a single sample in a study of healthy donors' naive CD4 and CD8 T cells. TCR libraries were built from about 520 ng of total RNA by linear amplification. Each CDR3 protein is one row after TCRdb ran MiXCR on the reads. The table records about 180,000 distinct CDR3 sequences, nearly 75% of them present only once. The sequenced sample was naive CD4+ and CD8+ T cells sorted from blood, pooled from several donors. Receptors were obtained from a pool of human donors in good health; the sample pools cells from several healthy donors.

The CDR3 is CSVAKPQTFYGYTF. Written as DNA, the CDR3 is TGCAGCGTCGCTAAGCCGCAGACCTTCTATGGCTACACCTTC. The J gene is TRBJ1-2, the V gene TRBV29-1; D ambiguous. The CDR3 has 14 residues. The germline V and J ends were trimmed by 6 bases and 4 bases, with 18 bases remaining between them. Germline V gives CDR1 SQVTM, CDR2 ANQGSEA.

The J gene is TRBJ2-3, the V gene TRBV15; tentative D call: TRBD2 (6 bases). CDR1 is LNHNV, CDR2 YYDKDF, per germline (reference sequence). The V end was cut by 3 bases, the J end by 11 bases, with 12 bases between. The CDR3 length is 12 residues. In DNA form, the CDR3 reads TGTGCCACCAGCAGCGGGAGCTTCGAGCAGTATTTT. It yields the protein CATSSGSFEQYF.

The V gene is TRBV20-1, the J gene TRBJ1-3; D not certain. CDR3 size: 13 residues. Per germline, CDR1 DFQATT and CDR2 SNEGSKA (reference sequence). Trimming removed 2 bases at V and 6 bases at J, with 11 bases between. This chain's CDR3 is CSARLRFENTIYF. The CDR3 coding sequence is TGCAGTGCTAGACTCAGGTTCGAAAACACCATATATTTT.

This clonotype has just one count. The V call is TRBV6-5, the J call TRBJ2-4; the match to TRBD1 covers 11 bases. Trimming cost V 6 bases and J 1 base; bases outside gene matches: 5. Germline CDR1 MNHEY, CDR2 SVGAGI. This CDR3 has 16 residues. Written as DNA, the CDR3 is TGTGCCAGCAGGGGGACAGGGGGTGCGGCCAAAAACATTCAGTACTTC. Amino acid sequence: CASRGTGGAAKNIQYF.

V is TRBV6-2 or TRBV6-3 and J is TRBJ1-5; the D is unclear. The CDR3 runs to 15 residues. Trimming pared 5 bases from V and 1 base from J, leaving 12 bases between. Germline V CDR1 and CDR2: MNHEY, SVGEGT. CDR3 in amino acids: CASSPRRVSNQPQHF. CDR3 nucleotides: TGTGCCAGCAGTCCCCGGAGAGTAAGCAATCAGCCCCAGCATTTT.

The chain combines TRBV4-3 with TRBJ2-6; 9 bases are a match to TRBD1. V shed 3 bases and J 1 base; nucleotides not matched to a gene: 1. CDR1 and CDR2 (germline): LGHNA, YSLEER. CDR3 length equals 16 residues. The CDR3 coding sequence is TGCGCCAGCAGCCATGGGACAGGGTCTGGGGCCAACGTCCTGACTTTC. It yields the protein CASSHGTGSGANVLTF.

This chain joins TRBV6-1 and TRBJ1-1, with 7 bases that match TRBD1. Trimming at V came to 5 bases and at J to 0 bases, leaving 3 bases not matched to a gene. This CDR3 spans 14 amino acids. Looked up from germline, CDR1 is MNHNS and CDR2 is SASEGT. The CDR3 sequence is CASSPGGMNTEAFF. CDR3 nucleotides: TGTGCCAGCAGTCCAGGGGGGATGAACACTGAAGCTTTCTTT.

Only a few counts were recorded for this clonotype. This chain links TRBV12-3 or TRBV12-4 with TRBJ1-1; perhaps TRBD1 as D (5 bases). Trimming stripped 3 bases from V and 1 base from J, with 15 bases between. This CDR3 spans 16 amino acids. CDR3 sequence: CASSFTPGLKNTEAFF. Written as DNA, the CDR3 is TGTGCCAGCAGTTTTACCCCGGGACTGAAGAACACTGAAGCTTTCTTT.

J is TRBJ2-7 and V is TRBV6-2 or TRBV6-3; D unclear. Trimming stripped 5 bases from V and 3 bases from J, with 8 bases between. This CDR3 spans 12 amino acids. CDR1 and CDR2 (germline): MNHEY, SVGEGT. In DNA form, the CDR3 reads TGTGCCAGCAGTAGGCAGAGCTACGAGCAGTACTTC. Residues: CASSRQSYEQYF.

In this sample, this clonotype turned up a few times. The rearrangement joins TRBV29-1 to TRBJ2-3, with 9 bases fitting TRBD2. CDR1 is SQVTM, CDR2 ANQGSEA, per germline. J lost 2 bases, V lost 4 bases, and 7 bases had no gene match. The CDR3 extends over 15 amino acids. CDR3 nucleotide sequence: TGCAGCGTTGTGGCTAGCGGGACTTCCACAGATACGCAGTATTTT. The encoded protein is CSVVASGTSTDTQYF.

The chain employs TRBV6-5 and TRBJ1-1; 8 nucleotides line up with TRBD1. Unmatched junction bases numbered 4, after V lost 6 bases and J lost 1 base. The CDR3 loop spans 14 amino acids. CDR1 is MNHEY and CDR2 is SVGAGI in the germline V gene. The CDR3 is CASSNRGRNTEAFF. DNA of the CDR3: TGTGCCAGCAGCAACAGGGGGAGGAACACTGAAGCTTTCTTT.

This clonotype was observed a handful of times. The rearrangement links TRBV29-1 to TRBJ2-1; 9 bases agree with TRBD1. The CDR3 contains 13 residues. Looked up from germline, CDR1 is SQVTM and CDR2 is ANQGSEA. The DNA of the CDR3 is TGCACCACAAACAGGGGGCTTAGTAGTGAGCAGTTCTTC. Translation gives CTTNRGLSSEQFF.

A few counts support this clonotype. The chain recombines TRBV19 with TRBJ2-7; D is perhaps TRBD1 (5 bases). V lost 3 bases to trimming and J lost 8 bases, with 14 bases between them. The CDR3 has 13 amino acids. Germline V lookup: CDR1 LNHDA, CDR2 SQIVND (reference sequence). This CDR3 is CASSMAGPDKQYF. The CDR3, as DNA: TGTGCCAGTAGTATGGCAGGTCCGGACAAGCAGTACTTC.

The V and J genes are TRBV6-2 or TRBV6-3 and TRBJ2-7; D unclear. CDR3 length: 13 residues. Germline V gene data show CDR1 as MNHEY and CDR2 as SVGEGT. V was cut by 1 base and J by 4 bases, with 8 bases left in between. The CDR3: CASSYFTAYEQYF. The CDR3 region has the DNA TGTGCCAGCAGTTACTTTACGGCGTACGAGCAGTACTTC.

The genes are TRBV6-1 and TRBJ1-1; tentatively, D is TRBD1 (5 bases). Trimming shortened V by 8 bases and J by 1 base, and 8 bases separated the two germline ends. The germline V gene encodes CDR1 MNHNS and CDR2 SASEGT. The CDR3 has 12 amino acids. CDR3 in amino acids: CASQRGNTEAFF. Written as DNA, the CDR3 is TGTGCCAGCCAAAGGGGGAACACTGAAGCTTTCTTT.

A single count supports this clonotype. The chain recombines TRBV5-6 with TRBJ2-1, with D perhaps matching TRBD1 (5 bases). CDR3 length: 15 amino acids. The V end was cut by 0 bases, the J end by 3 bases, with 10 bases between. The germline V gene has CDR1 SGHDT and CDR2 YYEEEE. The CDR3 loop reads CASSLVGQGYNEQFF. The CDR3 nucleotides are TGTGCCAGCAGCTTGGTGGGCCAGGGCTACAATGAGCAGTTCTTC.

There are a few counts of this clonotype. This chain links TRBV29-1 with TRBJ1-1; unclear D gene. Trimming cost V 1 base and J 10 bases, with 10 bases left between them. Looked up from germline, CDR1 is SQVTM and CDR2 is ANQGSEA. This CDR3 is built from 11 residues. The CDR3 nucleotides are TGCAGCGTTGAAGTACGAATTGGAGCTTTCTTT. Its translation: CSVEVRIGAFF.

This chain uses TRBV6-6 with TRBJ2-3; TRBD2 matches 12 bases. CDR1 and CDR2 from the germline V gene are MNHNY and SVGAGI (reference sequence). J lost 1 base, V lost 5 bases, and 7 bases had no gene match. CDR3 size: 17 residues. For the CDR3, the DNA is TGTGCCAGCAGTGACCACCGACTAGCGGGGGGCACAGATACGCAGTATTTT. This encodes CASSDHRLAGGTDTQYF.

This clonotype was seen more than once but under ten times. This chain joins TRBV29-1 and TRBJ1-1; 8 nucleotides match TRBD1. Looked up from germline, CDR1 is SQVTM and CDR2 is ANQGSEA. This CDR3 contains 12 residues. V shed 4 bases, J shed 8 bases, and the junction held 6 bases outside the gene matches. The CDR3 is CSVAQTGAEAFF. The CDR3 DNA follows: TGCAGCGTTGCACAGACAGGGGCCGAAGCTTTCTTT.

A word on this clonotype: This CDR3 fails to terminate in the conserved phenylalanine or tryptophan, so it likely reflects a read error. The chain links TRBV5-4 to TRBJ2-7; perhaps TRBD2 as D (5 bases). CDR1 and CDR2 from the germline V gene are SGHNT and YYREEE (reference sequence). With 0 bases removed from V and 2 bases from J, the gap between germline ends came to 9 bases. The CDR3 is 14 amino acids. The CDR3 DNA reads as TGTGCCAGCAGCTTGGCGGGGAGCCCCTACGAGCAGTACCTC. It yields the protein CASSLAGSPYEQYL.

This chain connects TRBV27 to TRBJ1-1, with no clear D. The CDR3 is 12 amino acids. Germline CDR1 MNHEY, CDR2 SMNVEV (reference sequence). Trimming took 4 bases from V and 3 from J, leaving 6 bases between them. The CDR3 nucleotides read TGTGCCAGCAGTTCTAGTTACACTGAAGCTTTCTTT. Translating gives CASSSSYTEAFF.

CDR3 residues: CASSPGQALSGYTF. The CDR3 DNA reads TGTGCCAGCAGCCCGGGACAGGCGCTTTCTGGCTACACCTTC. The chain joins TRBV5-6 to TRBJ1-2; 8 bases are shared with TRBD1. The V gene end was trimmed by 4 bases and the J gene end by 7 bases; junction bases not matched to a gene: 9. From germline, CDR1 is SGHDT and CDR2 YYEEEE. The CDR3 covers 14 residues.